This TCR beta chain was observed in a study of T cell changes during pregnancy in multiple sclerosis. The method was immunoSEQ multiplex PCR; TCRdb's version includes in-frame clones alone and lacks a portion of them. The table has roughly 49,000 clones, around 90% seen once. The germline V gene has CDR1 SGHDN and CDR2 FVKESK. The CDR3 sequence is 16 residues long. Trimming removed 1 base from V and 0 bases from J, with 11 bases in between. The chain is built from TRBV14 and TRBJ2-3, with D maybe TRBD2 (6 bases). Sequencing was performed on peripheral blood, taken in the first trimester of pregnancy. This TCR derives from a female donor in good health, enrolled as a control in a pregnancy study. In DNA, the CDR3 is TGTGCCAGCAGCCAAGGAGGCGGGGTTAGCACAGATACGCAGTATTTT. It translates to CASSQGGGVSTDTQYF.